Shown below are 22 T cell receptor beta chains from a single sample sequenced in a study of shared clonotypes between healthy human individuals. Profiling relied on immunoSEQ multiplex PCR, and the TCRdb table lists in-frame clones only, not all of them. The table shows some 2.1 million clones, with 80% to 95% occurring only once. Positively selected for CCR7, the CD45RO-negative cells used as naive CD8 cells excluded terminally differentiated effector memory CD45RA+ cells. Sequenced material: naive CD8+ T cells from PBMCs. All receptors derive from a man aged 18 to 30 in good health. Some clones in this sample may be carry-over from other donors' samples.

The rearrangement links TRBV11-2 to TRBJ2-1, with 7 bases fitting TRBD2. The germline V gene has CDR1 SGHAT and CDR2 FQNNGV. V trimming: 4 bases; J trimming: 9 bases; junction bases outside the gene matches: 6. This CDR3 has 13 residues. CDR3 loop: CASSWTSESEQFF. As DNA, the CDR3 is TGTGCCAGCAGCTGGACTAGTGAAAGTGAGCAGTTCTTC. Full variable domain (missing parts from reference TRBV11-2 and TRBJ2-1): EAGVAQSPRYKIIEKRQSVAFWCNPISGHATLYWYQQILGQGPKLLIQFQNNGVVDDSQLPKDRFSAERLKGVDSTLKIQPAKLEDSAVYLCASSWTSESEQFFGPGTRLTVL.

The CDR3 is CASSPEIYSNTGELFF. CDR3 DNA sequence: TGTGCCAGCTCACCAGAGATCTACTCCAACACCGGGGAGCTGTTTTTT. V usage is TRBV18 and J usage is TRBJ2-2, with unresolved D. This CDR3 is built from 16 residues. The germline V and J ends were trimmed by 2 bases and 2 bases, with 12 bases remaining between them. Germline V lookup: CDR1 KGHSH, CDR2 LQKENI.

The V gene is TRBV7-2, the J gene TRBJ2-3; tentatively, D is TRBD1 or TRBD2 (5 bases each). The length of the CDR3 is 14 residues. Trimming removed 3 bases from V and 4 bases from J, with 11 bases in between. Germline V gene data show CDR1 as SGHTA and CDR2 as FQGNSA. The CDR3 DNA is TGTGCCAGCAGCTTGGGACCTCTTGCAGATACGCAGTATTTT. It encodes CASSLGPLADTQYF. The full variable domain, rest sourced from reference TRBV7-2 and TRBJ2-3, is GAGVSQSPSNKVTEKGKDVELRCDPISGHTALYWYRQSLGQGLEFLIYFQGNSAPDKSGLPSDRFSAERTGGSVSTLTIQRTQQEDSAVYLCASSLGPLADTQYFGPGTRLTVL.

For the CDR3, the DNA is TGTGCCAGCAGTTTATTTGCGGCCGGGAACACTGAAGCTTTCTTT. This sequence encodes CASSLFAAGNTEAFF. This chain joins TRBV28 and TRBJ1-1, with D uncertain. Germline values: CDR1 MDHEN, CDR2 SYDVKM. Deletions cut 1 base from V and 1 base from J, with 10 bases between. This CDR3 comprises 15 residues.

V usage is TRBV4-1 and J usage is TRBJ2-1; TRBD2 matches 8 bases. V was clipped by 11 bases and J by 6 bases; unmatched bases: 12. The CDR3 length is 14 residues. CDR1 is MGHRA, CDR2 YSYEKL, per germline. As DNA, the CDR3 is TGCGCCTCAAAAGGACTAGCTGAGAGCAATGAGCAGTTCTTC. Protein: CASKGLAESNEQFF.

The chain recombines TRBV21-1 with TRBJ1-5; the table's TRBD1 call for D was not verified on the DNA. TRBV21-1 is classified as a pseudogene. The CDR3 spans 15 residues. The CDR3, as DNA: TGTGCCAGCAGGGCTAAACAGGGGCCGAGGCAGCCCCAGCATTTT. It translates to CASRAKQGPRQPQHF.

V usage is TRBV2 and J usage is TRBJ1-2; TRBD1 agrees at 9 bases. CDR1 is SNHLY, CDR2 FYNNEI, per germline. This CDR3 has 17 residues. V was pared by 3 bases and J by 4 bases, with 12 bases of the junction left unmatched. CDR3 in amino acids: CASSEGATGGLSYGYTF. CDR3 DNA sequence: TGTGCCAGCAGTGAGGGGGCGACAGGGGGTCTGTCCTATGGCTACACCTTC.

This chain connects TRBV9 to TRBJ2-7; D is uncertain. CDR3 length equals 15 residues. CDR1 is SGDLS and CDR2 is YYNGEE in the germline V gene. Trimming took 0 bases from V and 5 from J, leaving 15 bases between them. The CDR3 spells CASSVGVGFVHEQYF. The DNA for the CDR3 is TGTGCCAGCAGCGTAGGAGTAGGGTTTGTCCACGAGCAGTACTTC. The full variable domain, with the rest looked up from reference TRBV9 and TRBJ2-7, is DSGVTQTPKHLITATGQRVTLRCSPRSGDLSVYWYQQSLDQGLQFLIQYYNGEERAKGNILERFSAQQFPDLHSELNLSSLELGDSALYFCASSVGVGFVHEQYFGPGTRLTVT.

CDR3 nucleotides: TGCAGCGTTGTAGAGGCAGGGATGGGCTATGGCTACACCTTC. Encoded protein: CSVVEAGMGYGYTF. The chain is built from TRBV29-1 and TRBJ1-2; a weak D match, TRBD1 (5 bases). Germline assignment: CDR1 SQVTM and CDR2 ANQGSEA. This CDR3 region has 14 residues. V shed 4 bases and J shed 4 bases, with 16 bases lying between them.

The chain combines TRBV7-2 with TRBJ2-7; D unresolved. Germline lookup yields CDR1 SGHTA and CDR2 FQGNSA. CDR3 length: 15 residues. V lost 1 base and J lost 2, with 12 bases in between. As DNA, the CDR3 is TGTGCCAGCAGCTTAGGCAGGAGTACCACCTACGAGCAGTACTTC. This gives the protein CASSLGRSTTYEQYF.

The genes are TRBV11-2 and TRBJ1-3, with 7 nucleotides matching TRBD1. V was clipped by 5 bases and J by 2 bases; unmatched bases: 3. This CDR3 has 14 residues. Germline CDR1 is SGHAT and CDR2 is FQNNGV. CDR3 protein: CASSHRGTGNTIYF. The CDR3 DNA reads as TGTGCCAGCAGCCACAGGGGAACTGGAAACACCATATATTTT. Based on the CDR3 plus reference TRBV11-2 and TRBJ1-3, the full variable domain is EAGVAQSPRYKIIEKRQSVAFWCNPISGHATLYWYQQILGQGPKLLIQFQNNGVVDDSQLPKDRFSAERLKGVDSTLKIQPAKLEDSAVYLCASSHRGTGNTIYFGEGSWLTVV.

V gene TRBV29-1 combines with J gene TRBJ2-3; unclear D gene. Per germline, CDR1 SQVTM and CDR2 ANQGSEA. CDR3 size: 14 residues. V was trimmed by 0 bases and J by 2 bases, leaving 9 bases between them. The CDR3 DNA reads TGCAGCGTTGAAGAAGCTGCCAACACAGATACGCAGTATTTT. Its translation is CSVEEAANTDTQYF.

The gene calls are TRBV5-8 and TRBJ1-1, with TRBD1 matching 9 bases. The germline V gene has CDR1 SGHTS and CDR2 YDEGEE. The CDR3 loop spans 15 amino acids. V shed 3 bases and J 11 bases; nucleotides not matched to a gene: 14. Written as DNA, the CDR3 is TGTGCCAGCAGCTCCAGCCCCGGGACAGGGAGTTTCGCTTTCTTT. Residues: CASSSSPGTGSFAFF. The whole variable domain, remainder taken from reference TRBV5-8 and TRBJ1-1, is EAGVTQSPTHLIKTRGQQATLRCSPISGHTSVYWYQQALGLGLQFLLWYDEGEERNRGNFPPRFSGRQFPNYSSELNVNALELEDSALYLCASSSSPGTGSFAFFGQGTRLTVV.

The V and J genes are TRBV5-1 and TRBJ2-7, with TRBD1 identical over 10 bases. Germline V gene data show CDR1 as SGHRS and CDR2 as YFSETQ. J was trimmed by 0 bases and V by 5 bases; bases with no gene match: 8. The CDR3 extends over 16 amino acids. CDR3 residues: CASRRGTGENSYEQYF. The CDR3 DNA reads TGCGCCAGCAGAAGAGGGACAGGGGAGAACTCCTACGAGCAGTACTTC.

The chain joins TRBV11-2 to TRBJ2-5; D might be TRBD2 (6 bases). V dropped 6 bases and J dropped 5 bases, with 22 bases sitting between them. The CDR3 consists of 16 residues. Germline V gene lookup returns CDR1 SGHAT and CDR2 FQNNGV. The CDR3 loop reads CASRSPGWGEKETQYF. CDR3 bases: TGTGCCAGCAGGTCCCCTGGTTGGGGGGAAAAGGAGACCCAGTACTTC.

The chain links TRBV29-1 to TRBJ2-1, with no clear D. The length of the CDR3 is 9 residues. Germline V CDR1 and CDR2: SQVTM, ANQGSEA. V dropped 5 bases and J dropped 14 bases, with 10 bases sitting between them. CDR3 region: CSVPNAEFF. The CDR3 nucleotides read TGCAGCGTTCCTAACGCGGAGTTCTTC.

V and J are TRBV10-3 and TRBJ1-2; D unresolved. In germline, CDR1 is ENHRY, CDR2 SYGVKD. This CDR3 contains 13 residues. The V and J ends lost 4 bases and 0 bases respectively, with 6 bases between them. The CDR3 sequence is CAISAGANYGYTF. CDR3 DNA: TGTGCCATCAGTGCGGGTGCTAACTATGGCTACACCTTC.

The sample holds one count of this clone. The chain links TRBV11-2 to TRBJ2-2, with TRBD2 as a possible D gene (6 bases). The ends were cut back, 5 bases at V and 1 base at J, with 11 bases in the middle. Germline lookup yields CDR1 SGHAT and CDR2 FQNNGV. CDR3 size: 15 residues. CDR3 nucleotide sequence: TGTGCCAGCAGCCCCCGACTAGGGAACACCGGGGAGCTGTTTTTT. It yields the protein CASSPRLGNTGELFF.

This chain connects TRBV11-2 to TRBJ2-1, with unresolved D. In germline, CDR1 is SGHAT, CDR2 FQNNGV. The V end lost 2 bases, the J end lost 10 bases, and 12 bases lay between the germline ends. The CDR3 runs to 13 residues. The CDR3 nucleotides are TGTGCCAGCAGCTTACGGTCCCTAGAAGAGCAGTTCTTC. It yields the protein CASSLRSLEEQFF.

V and J are TRBV7-6 and TRBJ2-7; D unresolved. Deletions cut 5 bases from V and 3 bases from J, with 11 bases between. CDR1 and CDR2 from the germline V gene are SGHVS and FNYEAQ. The CDR3 extends over 13 amino acids. The CDR3 is CASSDRPGYEQYF. In DNA, the CDR3 is TGTGCCAGCAGCGATCGACCGGGCTACGAGCAGTACTTC.

CDR3 sequence reads: CASSRRGAGQPQHF. The CDR3 DNA reads TGTGCCAGCAGTCGAAGGGGGGCGGGTCAGCCCCAGCATTTT. This chain connects TRBV28 to TRBJ1-5; D perhaps matches TRBD1 (6 bases). Germline assignment: CDR1 MDHEN and CDR2 SYDVKM. V lost 5 bases to trimming and J lost 6 bases, with 14 bases between them. This CDR3 has 14 residues.

This chain joins TRBV25-1 and TRBJ1-3; unclear D gene. Germline V gene data show CDR1 as MGHDK and CDR2 as SYGVNS. V lost 8 bases and J lost 0, with 14 bases in between. CDR3 length: 15 amino acids. The CDR3 region is CASCPRVPSGNTIYF. The CDR3 region has the DNA TGTGCCAGCTGTCCGAGGGTACCCTCTGGAAACACCATATATTTT.